This passage covers 30 T cell receptor gamma chains from one sample sequenced in a study of human gamma delta and Vdelta1 T cells. TCRdb reprocessed the PCR reads using CATT. Of 7,000 to 10,000 gamma-chain clones detected, around 50% appear once; the ten largest clones hold roughly 2.4%. Their antigens are not known. Sequenced input: Vdelta1 gamma-delta T cells from blood grown in culture (DOT cells). These TCRs come from a human donor in good health.

This clone appeared a single time. The same CDR3 arises from other DNA sequences in this sample as well. The chain recombines TRGV8 with TRGJ1 or TRGJ2. Germline values: CDR1 VENAVY, CDR2 YDSYNSRV. There are 12 residues in the CDR3. J gave up 7 bases and V 1 base, and 4 bases lay outside the gene matches. DNA of the CDR3: TGTGCCACCTGGGATAGAAGGTATAAGAAACTCTTT. Encoded protein: CATWDRRYKKLF.

This chain connects TRGV8 to TRGJP1. The CDR3 loop spans 15 amino acids. With 1 base clipped from V and 3 bases from J, the junction kept 5 bases outside the gene matches. The germline gives CDR1 VENAVY, CDR2 YDSYNSRV. The CDR3 sequence is CATWDRVATGWFKIF. The CDR3 nucleotides read TGTGCCACCTGGGATAGAGTGGCCACTGGTTGGTTCAAGATATTT.

This clone appeared a few times. Other DNA sequences within the sample encode an identical CDR3. The chain employs TRGV5 and TRGJ1 or TRGJ2. Germline V gives CDR1 VINAFY, CDR2 YDVSNSKD. V trimming: 0 bases; J trimming: 5 bases; junction bases outside the gene matches: 7. This CDR3 has 14 amino acids. Here the CDR3 reads CATWDRPGDYKKLF. Written as DNA, the CDR3 is TGTGCCACCTGGGACAGGCCAGGGGATTATAAGAAACTCTTT.

The table lists this clone with a few counts. The chain couples TRGV4 to TRGJ1 or TRGJ2. CDR1 is EGSTGY and CDR2 is YDSYTSSV in the germline V gene. The CDR3 extends over 11 amino acids. The ends lost 1 base at V and 9 bases at J; junction bases unmatched: 3. The CDR3 loop is CATWDGIKKLF. The CDR3 region has the DNA TGTGCCACCTGGGATGGAATTAAGAAACTCTTT.

Note on this clone: Mismatch with germline at one junction end may stem from a read error. V usage is TRGV2 and J usage is TRGJ1 or TRGJ2. The germline gives CDR1 EGSNGY, CDR2 YDSYNSKV. The CDR3 spans 12 residues. The CDR3 region is CATWDGLYKNLF. DNA of the CDR3: TGTGCCACCTGGGACGGACTGTATAAGAATCTCTTT.

This rearrangement joins TRGV8 to TRGJP2. There are 15 residues in the CDR3. Germline CDR1 VENAVY, CDR2 YDSYNSRV. The junction had 6 bases not matched to a gene; V was cut back by 5 bases and J by 0 bases. The CDR3 is CATWVKYSSDWIKTF. DNA of the CDR3: TGTGCCACCTGGGTTAAATATAGTAGTGATTGGATCAAGACGTTT.

The sample holds a few counts of this clone. V and J are TRGV2 and TRGJ1 or TRGJ2. Trimming took 0 bases from V and 3 from J; bases not matched to a gene: 2. CDR3 length equals 13 residues. Germline-derived CDR1 and CDR2 are EGSNGY and YDSYNSKV. In DNA form, the CDR3 reads TGTGCCACCTGGGACGGGGTTTATTATAAGAAACTCTTT. Its protein is CATWDGVYYKKLF.

The J gene is TRGJP2, the V gene TRGV5P. TRGV5P is termed a pseudogene. CDR3 length equals 16 residues. The CDR3 reads CATWLYPGGSDWIKTF. CDR3 nucleotide sequence: TGTGCCACCTGGTTGTACCCGGGGGGAAGTGATTGGATCAAGACGTTT.

This chain links TRGV10 with TRGJ1 or TRGJ2. TRGV10 is an open reading frame, and its role is uncertain. The trim removed 7 bases at V and 5 bases at J, leaving 12 bases unmatched. The CDR3 has 14 residues. The CDR3 is CAAWSNKGDYKKLF. CDR3 sequence (DNA): TGTGCTGCGTGGTCTAACAAGGGAGATTATAAGAAACTCTTT.

The genes are TRGV3 and TRGJP2. This CDR3 region has 16 residues. V was pared by 6 bases and J by 2 bases, with 12 bases of the junction left unmatched. Germline V gives CDR1 VTNTFY, CDR2 YDVSTARD (reference sequence). CDR3 bases: TGTGCCACCTGGAAAGGCCGTCGGAGTAGTGATTGGATCAAGACGTTT. Its translation is CATWKGRRSSDWIKTF.

The count of this clone is one. The chain links TRGV8 to TRGJP2. The CDR3 has 11 amino acids. Per the germline V gene, CDR1 is VENAVY and CDR2 is YDSYNSRV. Germline trimming cut 5 bases from V and 9 bases from J; bases unmatched to any gene: 3. CDR3 amino acids: CATWANWIKTF. The CDR3 bases are TGTGCCACCTGGGCAAATTGGATCAAGACGTTT.

The chain has TRGV4 and TRGJ1 or TRGJ2. V dropped 4 bases and J dropped 2; count of bases not matched to a gene: 11. The CDR3 contains 15 residues. Germline CDR1 is EGSTGY and CDR2 is YDSYTSSV. CDR3 sequence reads: CATWDGPHYYYKKLF. The CDR3 region has the DNA TGTGCCACCTGGGACGGGCCGCATTATTATTATAAGAAACTCTTT.

This clone was seen a handful of times. The chain has TRGV9 and TRGJ1 or TRGJ2. The V gene end was trimmed by 0 bases and the J gene end by 5 bases; junction bases not matched to a gene: 7. The CDR3 contains 14 residues. Germline V gene sequence: CDR1 GITISATS, CDR2 ISYDGTV (reference sequence). The CDR3 here is CALWEVRLHYKKLF. The CDR3 DNA sequence: TGTGCCTTGTGGGAGGTGCGATTACATTATAAGAAACTCTTT.

The chain couples TRGV9 to TRGJ1 or TRGJ2. The CDR3 consists of 17 residues. Per the germline V gene, CDR1 is GITISATS and CDR2 is ISYDGTV (reference sequence). After removal of 0 bases from V and 0 bases from J, the junction contained 11 bases not matched to a gene. For the CDR3, the DNA is TGTGCCTTGTGGGAGGTGCGGGCGTCTAGGAATTATTATAAGAAACTCTTT. Its protein is CALWEVRASRNYYKKLF.

This clone occurred a few times. Other DNA variants within this sample encode the same CDR3. V is TRGV8 and J is TRGJ1 or TRGJ2. V lost 3 bases to trimming and J lost 4 bases; unmatched junction nucleotides: 3. The CDR3 consists of 12 residues. Germline values: CDR1 VENAVY, CDR2 YDSYNSRV. The CDR3 DNA reads TGTGCCACCTGGGATGTGTATTATAAGAAACTCTTT. This codes for CATWDVYYKKLF.

This clone was observed a single time. This sequence joins TRGV9 and TRGJ1 or TRGJ2. The V segment lost 3 bases and the J segment 10 bases; nucleotides outside the gene matches: 6. The germline V gene encodes CDR1 GITISATS and CDR2 ISYDGTV (reference sequence). The CDR3 sequence is 11 residues long. CDR3 protein: CALWERAKKLF. CDR3 DNA: TGTGCCTTGTGGGAGCGGGCCAAGAAACTCTTT.

V is TRGV9 and J is TRGJ1 or TRGJ2. Germline V gene lookup returns CDR1 GITISATS and CDR2 ISYDGTV (reference sequence). The CDR3 sequence is 11 residues long. The junction had 2 bases not matched to a gene; V was cut back by 0 bases and J by 9 bases. CDR3 amino acids: CALWEVSKKLF. The CDR3, as DNA: TGTGCCTTGTGGGAGGTGTCTAAGAAACTCTTT.

Concerning this clone itself: Relative to the germline gene, one junction end is altered; a read error may explain this. Other DNA sequences in the sample encode the same CDR3. The V call is TRGV2, the J call TRGJP. Germline V gene data show CDR1 as EGSNGY and CDR2 as YDSYNSKV. The CDR3 spans 16 residues. The CDR3 loop is CATWDGQELGKKIKVF. The CDR3 DNA sequence: TGTGCCACCTGGGACGGGCAGGAGTTGGGCAAAAAAATCAAGGTATTT.

A few counts support this clone. Other DNA sequences in the same sample also yield this CDR3. The gene calls are TRGV9 and TRGJ1 or TRGJ2. The ends lost 0 bases at V and 12 bases at J; junction bases unmatched: 8. The CDR3 consists of 12 residues. CDR1 and CDR2 from the germline V gene are GITISATS and ISYDGTV (reference sequence). The DNA of the CDR3 is TGTGCCTTGTGGGAGGTGCACAAAGGGAAACTCTTT. Translating it yields CALWEVHKGKLF.

The rearrangement uses TRGV8 and TRGJP1. This CDR3 comprises 15 residues. V lost 2 bases and J lost 4; bases outside the gene matches: 7. Germline CDR1 reads VENAVY; CDR2 reads YDSYNSRV. CDR3 region: CATWDNHYTGWFKIF. The CDR3 DNA sequence: TGTGCCACCTGGGATAATCATTACACTGGTTGGTTCAAGATATTT.

This clone was observed a handful of times. The identical CDR3 is also encoded by other nucleotide sequences in the sample. V usage is TRGV9 and J usage is TRGJ1 or TRGJ2. This CDR3 has 14 residues. V was clipped by 2 bases and J by 0 bases; unmatched bases: 4. CDR1 and CDR2 (germline): GITISATS, ISYDGTV (reference sequence). The CDR3 here is CALWEGLNYYKKLF. CDR3 nucleotides: TGTGCCTTGTGGGAGGGCCTGAATTATTATAAGAAACTCTTT.

Remarks on this clone: A read error may explain this, as a much larger clone is one base away. V is TRGV9 and J is TRGJ1 or TRGJ2. Germline CDR1 and CDR2: GITISATS and ISYDGTV (reference sequence). The CDR3 extends over 12 amino acids. The ends lost 1 base at V and 5 bases at J; junction bases unmatched: 2. In DNA form, the CDR3 reads TGTGCCTTGTGGGAGGTAAATTATAAGAAACTCTTT. This translates into CALWEVNYKKLF.

The rearrangement uses TRGV2 and TRGJ1 or TRGJ2. V shed 3 bases and J 0 bases; nucleotides not matched to a gene: 5. This CDR3 is built from 14 residues. The germline V gene encodes CDR1 EGSNGY and CDR2 YDSYNSKV. CDR3 residues: CATWDSPNYYKKLF. Written as DNA, the CDR3 is TGTGCCACCTGGGACTCTCCGAATTATTATAAGAAACTCTTT.

Points on this clone: The same CDR3 can be traced to other DNA sequences in this sample. The chain has TRGV2 and TRGJP2. Germline V gene lookup returns CDR1 EGSNGY and CDR2 YDSYNSKV. V was clipped by 0 bases and J by 1 base; unmatched bases: 5. The CDR3 covers 16 residues. The CDR3 bases are TGTGCCACCTGGGACGGGCGGGGTAGTAGTGATTGGATCAAGACGTTT. It is translated as CATWDGRGSSDWIKTF.

V usage is TRGV8 and J usage is TRGJP2. Germline CDR1 and CDR2: VENAVY and YDSYNSRV. This CDR3 is 14 amino acids long. With V trimmed by 4 bases and J by 8 bases, 10 bases remained unmatched. In DNA form, the CDR3 reads TGTGCCACCTGGGACAGGCCCCCAGATTGGATCAAGACGTTT. Its protein is CATWDRPPDWIKTF.

In regard to this clone: Since a much larger clone is just one base distant, this may be a read error. This chain uses TRGV8 with TRGJ1 or TRGJ2. The CDR3 length is 13 residues. Germline lookup yields CDR1 VENAVY and CDR2 YDSYNSRV. The trim removed 3 bases at V and 4 bases at J, leaving 6 bases unmatched. The CDR3 loop is CATWDGDYYKKLF. CDR3 bases: TGTGCCACCTGGGATGGGGACTATTATAAGAAACTCTTT.

This clone is labeled as medium-sized (0.01 to 0.1%). The rearrangement uses TRGV2 and TRGJP2. Germline CDR1 and CDR2: EGSNGY and YDSYNSKV. This CDR3 region has 16 residues. V was pared by 0 bases and J by 4 bases, with 8 bases of the junction left unmatched. CDR3 loop: CATWDGPAASDWIKTF. DNA for the CDR3: TGTGCCACCTGGGACGGGCCAGCAGCTAGTGATTGGATCAAGACGTTT.

This sequence joins TRGV4 and TRGJ1 or TRGJ2. Germline V gene lookup returns CDR1 EGSTGY and CDR2 YDSYTSSV. The J segment lost 2 bases and the V segment lost 4 bases, leaving 5 bases of the junction unmatched. The CDR3 contains 13 residues. CDR3 DNA sequence: TGTGCCACCTGGGAGGACCATTATTATAAGAAACTCTTT. Translation gives CATWEDHYYKKLF.

This chain uses TRGV8 with TRGJ1 or TRGJ2. Germline CDR1 is VENAVY and CDR2 is YDSYNSRV. The CDR3 runs 11 residues. V shed 4 bases, J shed 7 bases, and the junction held 4 bases outside the gene matches. CDR3: CATWELYKKLF. As DNA, the CDR3 is TGTGCCACCTGGGAGCTATATAAGAAACTCTTT.

This chain uses TRGV5 with TRGJ1 or TRGJ2. This CDR3 contains 15 residues. Germline V lookup: CDR1 VINAFY, CDR2 YDVSNSKD. With 0 bases clipped from V and 0 bases from J, the junction kept 5 bases outside the gene matches. The CDR3 protein is CATWDRRRNYYKKLF. In DNA form, the CDR3 reads TGTGCCACCTGGGACAGGCGCCGGAATTATTATAAGAAACTCTTT.